This T cell receptor beta chain was identified in a study of blood T cell repertoires in COVID-19. The table lists this clone with a count of one. Clones were read by immunoSEQ multiplex PCR, and TCRdb kept only the in-frame ones, dropping some. The sample has fewer than 20,000 clones, around 88% seen once. The sequenced sample consisted of PBMCs or T cells enriched from blood (not recorded which). The sequence was collected from a woman aged 30 to 39 who had recovered from COVID-19.

This CDR3 is CASSYSVSGGGNEQFF. CDR3 bases: TGTGCCAGCAGTTACTCAGTTAGCGGGGGCGGCAATGAGCAGTTCTTC. The chain couples TRBV6-2 or TRBV6-3 to TRBJ2-1; 9 nucleotides agree with TRBD2. In germline, CDR1 is MNHEY, CDR2 SVGEGT. The V gene end was trimmed by 0 bases and the J gene end by 6 bases; junction bases not matched to a gene: 6. This CDR3 has 16 residues.